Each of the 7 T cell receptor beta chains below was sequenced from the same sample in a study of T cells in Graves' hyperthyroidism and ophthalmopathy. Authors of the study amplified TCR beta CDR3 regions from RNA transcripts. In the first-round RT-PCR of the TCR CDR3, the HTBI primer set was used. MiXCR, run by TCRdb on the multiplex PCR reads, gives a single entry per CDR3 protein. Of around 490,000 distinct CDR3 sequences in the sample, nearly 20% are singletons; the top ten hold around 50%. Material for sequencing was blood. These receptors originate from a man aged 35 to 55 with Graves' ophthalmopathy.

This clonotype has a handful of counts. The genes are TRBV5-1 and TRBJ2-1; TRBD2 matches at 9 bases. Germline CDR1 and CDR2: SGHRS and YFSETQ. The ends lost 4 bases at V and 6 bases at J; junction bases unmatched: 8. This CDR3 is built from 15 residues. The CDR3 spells CASSRIAGDPNEQFF. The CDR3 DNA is TGCGCCAGCAGCCGTATAGCGGGGGACCCCAATGAGCAGTTCTTC.

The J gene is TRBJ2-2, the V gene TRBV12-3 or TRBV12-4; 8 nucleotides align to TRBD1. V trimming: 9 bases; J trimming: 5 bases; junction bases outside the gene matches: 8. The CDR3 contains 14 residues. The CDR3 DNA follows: TGTGCCAGTCAACCCCAGGGGGCGACCGGGGAGCTGTTTTTT. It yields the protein CASQPQGATGELFF.

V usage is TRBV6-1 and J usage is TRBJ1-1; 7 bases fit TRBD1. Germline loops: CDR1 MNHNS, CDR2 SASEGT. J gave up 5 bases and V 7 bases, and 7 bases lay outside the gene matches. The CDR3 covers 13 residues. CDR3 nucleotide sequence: TGTGCCAGCATCCAGGGGGGGAGAACTGAAGCTTTCTTT. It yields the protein CASIQGGRTEAFF.

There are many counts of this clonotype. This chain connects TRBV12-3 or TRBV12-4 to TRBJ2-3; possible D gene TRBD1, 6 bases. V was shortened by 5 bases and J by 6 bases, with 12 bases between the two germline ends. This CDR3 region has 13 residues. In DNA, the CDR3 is TGTGCCAGCAGTCAACCGGGACACGATACGCAGTATTTT. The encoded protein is CASSQPGHDTQYF.

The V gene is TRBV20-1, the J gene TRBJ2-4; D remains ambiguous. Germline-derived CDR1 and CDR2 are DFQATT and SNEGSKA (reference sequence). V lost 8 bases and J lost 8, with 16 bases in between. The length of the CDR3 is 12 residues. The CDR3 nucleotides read TGCAGTACCGGACCTCAACGGGACATTCAGTACTTC. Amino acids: CSTGPQRDIQYF.

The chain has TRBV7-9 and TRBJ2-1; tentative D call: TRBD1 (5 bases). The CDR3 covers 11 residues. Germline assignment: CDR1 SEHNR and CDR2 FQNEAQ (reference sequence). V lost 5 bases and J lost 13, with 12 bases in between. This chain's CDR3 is CASSLQGDQFF. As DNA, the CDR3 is TGTGCCAGCAGCCTCCAGGGCGATCAGTTCTTC.

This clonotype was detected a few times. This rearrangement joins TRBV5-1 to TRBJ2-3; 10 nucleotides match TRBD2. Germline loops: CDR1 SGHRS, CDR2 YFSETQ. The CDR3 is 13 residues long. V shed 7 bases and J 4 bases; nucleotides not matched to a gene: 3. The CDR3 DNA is TGCGCCAGCGGACTAGCGGCCGCAGATACGCAGTATTTT. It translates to CASGLAAADTQYF. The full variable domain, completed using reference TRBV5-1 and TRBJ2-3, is KAGVTQTPRYLIKTRGQQVTLSCSPISGHRSVSWYQQTPGQGLQFLFEYFSETQRNKGNFPGRFSGRQFSNSRSEMNVSTLELGDSALYLCASGLAAADTQYFGPGTRLTVL.